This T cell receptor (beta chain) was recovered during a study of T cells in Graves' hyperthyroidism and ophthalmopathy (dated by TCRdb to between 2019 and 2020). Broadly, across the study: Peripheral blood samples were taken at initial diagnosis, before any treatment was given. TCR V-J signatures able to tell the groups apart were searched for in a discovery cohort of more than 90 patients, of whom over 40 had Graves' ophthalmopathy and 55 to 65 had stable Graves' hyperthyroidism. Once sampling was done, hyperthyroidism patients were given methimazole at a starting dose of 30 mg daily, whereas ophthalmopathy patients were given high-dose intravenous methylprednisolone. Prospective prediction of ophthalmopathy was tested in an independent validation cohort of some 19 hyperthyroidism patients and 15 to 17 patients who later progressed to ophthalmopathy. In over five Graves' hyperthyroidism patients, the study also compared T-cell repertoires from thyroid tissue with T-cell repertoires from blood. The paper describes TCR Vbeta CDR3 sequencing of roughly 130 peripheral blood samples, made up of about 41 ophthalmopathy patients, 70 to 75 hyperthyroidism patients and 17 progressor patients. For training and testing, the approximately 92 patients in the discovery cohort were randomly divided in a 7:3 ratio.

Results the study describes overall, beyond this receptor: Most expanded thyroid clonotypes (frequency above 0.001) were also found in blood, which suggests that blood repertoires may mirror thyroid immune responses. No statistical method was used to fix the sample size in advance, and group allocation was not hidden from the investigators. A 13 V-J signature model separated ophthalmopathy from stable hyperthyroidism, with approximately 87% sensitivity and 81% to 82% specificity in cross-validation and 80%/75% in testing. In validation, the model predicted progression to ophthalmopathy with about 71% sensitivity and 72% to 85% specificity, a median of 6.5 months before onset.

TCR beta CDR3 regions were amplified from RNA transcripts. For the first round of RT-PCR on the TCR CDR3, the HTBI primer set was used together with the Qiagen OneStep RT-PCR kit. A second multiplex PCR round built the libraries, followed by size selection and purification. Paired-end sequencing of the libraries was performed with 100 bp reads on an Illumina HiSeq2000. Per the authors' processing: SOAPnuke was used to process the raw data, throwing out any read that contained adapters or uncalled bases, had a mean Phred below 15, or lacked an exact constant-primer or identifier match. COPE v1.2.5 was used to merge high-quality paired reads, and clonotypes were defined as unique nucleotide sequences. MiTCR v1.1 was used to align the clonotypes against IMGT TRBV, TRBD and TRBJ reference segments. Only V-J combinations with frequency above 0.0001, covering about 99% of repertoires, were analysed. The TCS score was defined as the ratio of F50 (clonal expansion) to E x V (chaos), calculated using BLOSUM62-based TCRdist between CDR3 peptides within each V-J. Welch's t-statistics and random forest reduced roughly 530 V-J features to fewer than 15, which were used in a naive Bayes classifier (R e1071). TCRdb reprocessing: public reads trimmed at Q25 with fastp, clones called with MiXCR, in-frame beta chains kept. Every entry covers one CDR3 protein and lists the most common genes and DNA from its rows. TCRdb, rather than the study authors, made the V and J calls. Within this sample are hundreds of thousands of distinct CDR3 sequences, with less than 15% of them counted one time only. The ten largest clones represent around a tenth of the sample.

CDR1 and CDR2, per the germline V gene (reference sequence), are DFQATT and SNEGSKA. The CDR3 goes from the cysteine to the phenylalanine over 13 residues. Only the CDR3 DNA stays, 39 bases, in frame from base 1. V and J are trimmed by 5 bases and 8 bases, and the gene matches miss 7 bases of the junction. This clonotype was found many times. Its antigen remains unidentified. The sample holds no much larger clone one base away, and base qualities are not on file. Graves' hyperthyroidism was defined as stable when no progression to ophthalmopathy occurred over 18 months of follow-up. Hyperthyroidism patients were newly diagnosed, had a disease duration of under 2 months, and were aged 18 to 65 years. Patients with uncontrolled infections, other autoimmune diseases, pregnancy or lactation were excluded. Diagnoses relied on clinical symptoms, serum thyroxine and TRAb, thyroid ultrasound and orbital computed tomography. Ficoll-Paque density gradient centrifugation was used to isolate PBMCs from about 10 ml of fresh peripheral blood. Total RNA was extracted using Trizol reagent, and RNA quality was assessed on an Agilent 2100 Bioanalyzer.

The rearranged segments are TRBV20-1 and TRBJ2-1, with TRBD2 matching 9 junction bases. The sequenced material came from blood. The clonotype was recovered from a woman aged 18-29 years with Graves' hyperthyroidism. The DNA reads TGCAGTGCTGAAGCGGGAGGCGGCCATGAGCAGTTCTTC. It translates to CSAEAGGGHEQFF.